These 26 T cell receptor beta chains were sequenced from one sample in a study of shared clonotypes between healthy human individuals. The repertoire was sequenced with immunoSEQ multiplex PCR; TCRdb's copy has only in-frame clones and lacks some. In the table there are 950,000 to 1,300,000 clones, around 74% of which are singletons. Sequenced: memory CD4+ T cells sorted from blood. Subset described: CD45RA-negative fraction. The receptors were gathered from a man younger than 35 in good health.

The chain is built from TRBV2 and TRBJ2-5, with TRBD1 as a possible D gene (6 bases). Germline V CDR1 and CDR2: SNHLY, FYNNEI. This CDR3 has 16 amino acids. V lost 6 bases and J 4 bases, leaving 21 bases between the germline ends. CDR3 DNA sequence: TGTGCCAGCAGGGGAAAACGGACGCCCAGGGGAGAGACCCAGTACTTC. The encoded protein is CASRGKRTPRGETQYF.

This clone has just one count. The chain couples TRBV27 to TRBJ1-3; a weak D match, TRBD1 (6 bases). V was clipped by 5 bases and J by 4 bases, with 24 bases between them. The germline CDR1 and CDR2 sequences are MNHEY and SMNVEV (reference sequence). The CDR3 sequence is 18 residues long. CDR3 sequence (DNA): TGTGCCAGCAGTCCAAGGAAGGGGGGCATCTCATCAGGAAACACCATATATTTT. Residues: CASSPRKGGISSGNTIYF.

Comment on this clone: Other nucleotide sequences in the sample specify the same CDR3. CDR3 protein: CSVGEGETQYF. CDR3 DNA sequence: TGCAGCGTTGGAGAAGGGGAGACCCAGTACTTC. The chain couples TRBV29-1 to TRBJ2-5, with D uncertain. V was clipped by 4 bases and J by 5 bases, with 8 bases between them. There are 11 residues in the CDR3. Germline-derived CDR1 and CDR2 are SQVTM and ANQGSEA.

The chain recombines TRBV11-2 with TRBJ2-2, with a possible D match to TRBD2 (5 bases). The V end lost 2 bases, the J end lost 3 bases, and 13 bases lay between the germline ends. This CDR3 spans 16 amino acids. Germline CDR1 reads SGHAT; CDR2 reads FQNNGV. In DNA form, the CDR3 reads TGTGCCAGCAGCTTAAGCGGTACCACTCACACCGGGGAGCTGTTTTTT. The encoded protein is CASSLSGTTHTGELFF.

The V gene is TRBV7-2, the J gene TRBJ2-1; D not resolved. The CDR3 consists of 15 residues. Trimming took off 3 bases at V and 4 bases at J, with 13 bases between the two ends. Germline-derived CDR1 and CDR2 are SGHTA and FQGNSA. CDR3: CASSFGRAAYNEQFF. Here the CDR3 DNA reads TGTGCCAGCAGCTTTGGTCGTGCGGCATACAATGAGCAGTTCTTC.

This chain uses TRBV7-9 with TRBJ2-7; 7 bases are a match to TRBD1. Losses at the gene ends were 3 bases for V and 5 bases for J; bases not matched to a gene: 10. Germline CDR1 SEHNR, CDR2 FQNEAQ (reference sequence). The CDR3 sequence is 15 residues long. The CDR3 bases are TGTGCCAGCAGCTTCGGACAGGTCCTTGGAGACGAGCAGTACTTC. This gives the protein CASSFGQVLGDEQYF.

In this sample, this clone turned up a few times. The chain joins TRBV5-6 to TRBJ2-7, with D uncertain. This CDR3 comprises 11 residues. Per the germline V gene, CDR1 is SGHDT and CDR2 is YYEEEE. The V and J ends lost 2 bases and 5 bases respectively, with 5 bases between them. The CDR3 loop reads CASSFYDEQYF. The CDR3 DNA follows: TGTGCCAGCAGCTTTTACGACGAGCAGTACTTC.

The chain has TRBV10-2 and TRBJ2-1; 7 bases fit TRBD1. This CDR3 has 15 amino acids. J lost 7 bases, V lost 0 bases, and 6 bases had no gene match. Germline V gene lookup returns CDR1 WSHSY and CDR2 SAAADI. CDR3 in amino acids: CASSESWGQTNEQFF. The CDR3, as DNA: TGCGCCAGCAGTGAGTCTTGGGGACAGACTAATGAGCAGTTCTTC.

V and J are TRBV6-6 and TRBJ2-3, with 8 bases matching TRBD2. This CDR3 region has 15 residues. The ends lost 6 bases at V and 1 base at J; junction bases unmatched: 6. The germline gives CDR1 MNHNY, CDR2 SVGAGI (reference sequence). For the CDR3, the DNA is TGTGCCAGCAGGATCGGACTAGCCGGCACAGATACGCAGTATTTT. The encoded protein is CASRIGLAGTDTQYF.

This clone was counted between two and nine times. The gene calls are TRBV6-6 and TRBJ1-1; possible D gene TRBD1, 6 bases. The ends were cut back, 6 bases at V and 6 bases at J, with 11 bases in the middle. The germline gives CDR1 MNHNY, CDR2 SVGAGI (reference sequence). The CDR3 is 12 amino acids. Here the CDR3 reads CASSGYRAEAFF. The CDR3 DNA reads as TGTGCCAGCAGCGGATACAGGGCTGAAGCTTTCTTT.

With respect to this clone: It may be a read error: a sequence one base away is much more abundant. The chain recombines TRBV2 with TRBJ1-1; 9 positions agree with TRBD1. The ends lost 6 bases at V and 0 bases at J; junction bases unmatched: 5. In germline, CDR1 is SNHLY, CDR2 FYNNEI. The CDR3 is 15 residues long. CDR3 region: CASSPDRGLNTEAFF. The CDR3 nucleotides read TGTGCCAGCAGCCCCGACAGGGGGTTGAACACTGAAGCTTTCTTT.

As to this clone: The sample carries other DNA sequences with the same CDR3. This rearrangement joins TRBV7-2 to TRBJ2-7; D not resolved. The CDR3 is 11 residues long. V was shortened by 3 bases and J by 4 bases, with 4 bases between the two germline ends. Germline V gene sequence: CDR1 SGHTA, CDR2 FQGNSA. CDR3 sequence reads: CASSLKYEQYF. The CDR3 DNA sequence: TGTGCCAGCAGCTTGAAATACGAGCAGTACTTC.

This chain connects TRBV2 to TRBJ2-1; 12 bases are a match to TRBD2. This CDR3 region has 15 residues. The trim removed 6 bases at V and 5 bases at J, leaving 5 bases unmatched. Germline assignment: CDR1 SNHLY and CDR2 FYNNEI. Written as DNA, the CDR3 is TGTGCCAGCAGGGACCTAGCGGGGGGGAACAATGAGCAGTTCTTC. Translating gives CASRDLAGGNNEQFF.

This chain links TRBV5-1 with TRBJ2-7; a weak D match, TRBD1 (7 bases). The V gene lost 4 bases and the J gene lost 0 bases, with 14 bases spanning the gap. In germline, CDR1 is SGHRS, CDR2 YFSETQ. The CDR3 is 15 residues long. Here the CDR3 DNA reads TGCGCCAGCAGCGCGGGACAGAGTAGCTCCTACGAGCAGTACTTC. The encoded protein is CASSAGQSSSYEQYF.

The V call is TRBV6-6, the J call TRBJ1-6; a weak D match, TRBD1 (5 bases). Germline V lookup: CDR1 MNHNY, CDR2 SVGAGI (reference sequence). The CDR3 extends over 16 amino acids. V was clipped by 2 bases and J by 5 bases, with 13 bases between them. The CDR3, as DNA: TGTGCCAGCAGTTACGGGGCGGCAGGGAATAATTCACCCCTCCACTTT. Translated, it gives CASSYGAAGNNSPLHF.

About this clone itself: This sample also contains other DNA sequences that code for the same CDR3. The chain has TRBV18 and TRBJ2-1; D is possibly TRBD2 (6 bases). CDR1 and CDR2 (germline): KGHSH, LQKENI. Trimming shortened V by 0 bases and J by 4 bases, and 10 bases separated the two germline ends. The CDR3 has 15 residues. The CDR3 nucleotides are TGTGCCAGCTCACCACCCGGGGGAGTTTACAATGAGCAGTTCTTC. Translated, it gives CASSPPGGVYNEQFF.

The chain uses TRBV30 and TRBJ1-1, with D possibly matching TRBD1 (5 bases). CDR3 length equals 15 residues. Per the germline V gene, CDR1 is GTSNPN and CDR2 is SVGIG (reference sequence). The V and J ends lost 0 bases and 7 bases respectively, with 18 bases between them. CDR3 sequence: CAWSVLRGRGVEAFF. CDR3 in DNA: TGTGCCTGGAGTGTATTACGGGGTAGGGGTGTTGAAGCTTTCTTT.

The rearrangement links TRBV5-5 to TRBJ1-1; no reliable D call. Per the germline V gene, CDR1 is SGHKS and CDR2 is YYEKEE (reference sequence). V was pared by 1 base and J by 2 bases, with 9 bases between. The CDR3 spans 14 residues. This chain's CDR3 is CASSLTRSNTEAFF. The CDR3 DNA sequence: TGTGCCAGCAGCTTGACCAGGTCTAACACTGAAGCTTTCTTT.

This sequence joins TRBV30 and TRBJ2-1, with 7 bases aligning to TRBD1. The germline V gene has CDR1 GTSNPN and CDR2 SVGIG (reference sequence). Trimming took 4 bases from V and 8 from J; bases not matched to a gene: 2. The CDR3 is made up of 11 amino acids. The CDR3 DNA sequence: TGTGCCTGGATTGACAGGGATGAGCAGTTCTTC. This encodes CAWIDRDEQFF.

The chain uses TRBV5-1 and TRBJ2-5; D might be TRBD2 (6 bases). CDR1 SGHRS and CDR2 YFSETQ come from the germline V gene. This CDR3 contains 15 residues. V was clipped by 3 bases and J by 5 bases, with 17 bases between them. The DNA for the CDR3 is TGCGCCAGCAGCTCGCCCGGAGGAGGGAGGGAGACCCAGTACTTC. Protein: CASSSPGGGRETQYF. Variable domain in full (rest from reference TRBV5-1 and TRBJ2-5): KAGVTQTPRYLIKTRGQQVTLSCSPISGHRSVSWYQQTPGQGLQFLFEYFSETQRNKGNFPGRFSGRQFSNSRSEMNVSTLELGDSALYLCASSSPGGGRETQYFGPGTRLLVL.

This rearrangement joins TRBV6-1 to TRBJ1-2, with D maybe TRBD1 (5 bases). This CDR3 has 16 amino acids. V was cut by 2 bases and J by 4 bases, with 17 bases left in between. Germline CDR1 is MNHNS and CDR2 is SASEGT. The CDR3 DNA reads TGTGCCAGCAGTGAACCCGGGACGGCTTCGCGCTATGGCTACACCTTC. It encodes CASSEPGTASRYGYTF.

This chain uses TRBV27 with TRBJ2-7; D remains ambiguous. Germline V gene sequence: CDR1 MNHEY, CDR2 SMNVEV (reference sequence). V gave up 5 bases and J gave up 3 bases, with 11 bases separating them. The CDR3 covers 13 residues. CDR3 loop: CASSRGTFYEQYF. Written as DNA, the CDR3 is TGTGCCAGCAGTCGAGGAACGTTCTACGAGCAGTACTTC.

The J gene is TRBJ2-1, the V gene TRBV19; D is possibly TRBD1 or TRBD2 (7 bases each). The V end was cut by 5 bases, the J end by 13 bases, with 15 bases between. The CDR3 spans 12 residues. Germline CDR1 is LNHDA and CDR2 is SQIVND (reference sequence). CDR3 in DNA: TGTGCCAGTAGTCAGGGGGACTACCGACAGTTCTTC. Encoded protein: CASSQGDYRQFF.

Notes on this clone: The sample holds other DNA sequences that translate to the same CDR3. The CDR3 reads CASSLDRGDTDTQYF. The CDR3 DNA reads as TGCGCCAGCAGCTTGGACAGGGGAGACACAGATACGCAGTATTTT. The chain links TRBV5-1 to TRBJ2-3; 7 bases are a match to TRBD1. CDR3 size: 15 residues. Trimming at V came to 0 bases and at J to 2 bases, leaving 3 bases not matched to a gene. The germline V gene encodes CDR1 SGHRS and CDR2 YFSETQ.

For this clone: Different DNA sequences within this sample yield the same CDR3. The genes are TRBV7-9 and TRBJ2-7, with D unclear. Looked up from germline, CDR1 is SEHNR and CDR2 is FQNEAQ (reference sequence). Trimming took off 0 bases at V and 2 bases at J, with 8 bases between the two ends. The CDR3 spans 14 residues. As DNA, the CDR3 is TGTGCCAGCAGCTTAGCCGTTCAAACCTACGAGCAGTACTTC. Translating it yields CASSLAVQTYEQYF.

The chain is built from TRBV10-3 and TRBJ2-2; D gene unclear. V was shortened by 0 bases and J by 6 bases, with 20 bases between the two germline ends. Germline V CDR1 and CDR2: ENHRY, SYGVKD. The CDR3 has 18 amino acids. The CDR3 sequence is CAISESEEPPGWAGELFF. The CDR3 nucleotides read TGTGCCATCAGTGAGTCAGAGGAGCCGCCCGGGTGGGCCGGGGAGCTGTTTTTT.